This T cell receptor (beta chain) was sequenced for a study of early T cells in non-severe SARS-CoV-2 infection. As for the study in general: Bulk RNA from unsorted whole blood was sequenced; chains were unpaired.

In its sample, this clonotype was seen many times. Its antigen is unknown. Individual cDNA molecules were tagged with unique molecular identifiers, the study reported. TCRdb fed the 5' RACE reads into MiXCR, producing one record per CDR3 protein. Of around 70,000 distinct CDR3 sequences detected, roughly 10% appear once; the ten largest clones hold roughly 3.2%. Study-level findings and limits: Reliance on VDJdb matching favored anti-spike CD8 responses; private and CD4 specificities were missed.

V was trimmed by 4 bases and J by 0 bases, leaving 9 bases between them. In germline, CDR1 is SQVTM, CDR2 ANQGSEA. The CDR3 length is 14 residues. V usage is TRBV29-1 and J usage is TRBJ1-4; D ambiguous. The specimen was whole blood. This sequence was found in an adult who was a healthcare worker with PCR-confirmed SARS-CoV-2 infection or an uninfected control (not recorded which). The CDR3, as DNA: TGCAGCGTTGCTACCGGGCCAACTAATGAAAAACTGTTTTTT. Amino acid sequence: CSVATGPTNEKLFF.